Listed below are T cell receptor beta chains from one sample, sequenced in a study of shared clonotypes between healthy human individuals. TCRdb's copy holds only in-frame clones and misses some; the assay was immunoSEQ multiplex PCR. The sample lists some 470,000 clones; about 82% were seen once. Sequencing input: PBMCs. The origin of the receptors is a woman aged 40-49 years in good health. Some clones in this sample may be carry-over from other donors' samples. The CDR3 runs from the conserved cysteine through the conserved F or W. Fields, in order: J gene, V gene, CDR3 length, CDR3 protein.

j_gene: TRBJ1-2; v_gene: TRBV18; len: 15; CDR3aa: CASSPRQESNYGYTF
j_gene: TRBJ2-7; v_gene: TRBV7-6; len: 14; CDR3aa: CASSLGTEDYEQYF
j_gene: TRBJ1-1; v_gene: TRBV28; len: 13; CDR3aa: CASRPGQNTEAFF
j_gene: TRBJ2-7; v_gene: TRBV10-2; len: 12; CDR3aa: CASSEGRGEQYF
j_gene: TRBJ2-5; v_gene: TRBV12-5; len: 13; CDR3aa: CASGLEGQGAQYF
j_gene: TRBJ2-5; v_gene: TRBV27; len: 19; CDR3aa: CASSLLGLAGRRVVETQYF
j_gene: TRBJ2-3; v_gene: TRBV6-1; len: 14; CDR3aa: CASEPGQGTDTQYF
j_gene: TRBJ1-2; v_gene: TRBV16; len: 12; CDR3aa: CASSPPDYGYTF
j_gene: TRBJ1-5; v_gene: TRBV2; len: 12; CDR3aa: CASSDRDQPQHF
j_gene: TRBJ1-1; v_gene: TRBV7-8; len: 13; CDR3aa: CASSLDQNTEAFF
j_gene: TRBJ2-3; v_gene: TRBV30; len: 13; CDR3aa: CAWSVGSADTQYF
j_gene: TRBJ2-5; v_gene: TRBV11-2; len: 15; CDR3aa: CASSLGGAVQETQYF
j_gene: TRBJ1-2; v_gene: TRBV9; len: 15; CDR3aa: CASSATMGSNYGYTF
j_gene: TRBJ2-3; v_gene: TRBV7-2; len: 15; CDR3aa: CASSLEGRGTDTQYF
j_gene: TRBJ1-4; v_gene: TRBV28; len: 15; CDR3aa: CASSNHRGAEEKLFF
j_gene: TRBJ1-2; v_gene: TRBV28; len: 14; CDR3aa: CASSFPSTHYGYTF
j_gene: TRBJ1-4; v_gene: TRBV11-2; len: 15; CDR3aa: CASSLYTATNEKLFF
j_gene: TRBJ2-7; v_gene: TRBV2; len: 14; CDR3aa: CASSEGLAIGEQYF
j_gene: TRBJ1-1; v_gene: TRBV5-1; len: 14; CDR3aa: CASSLGGGNTEAFF
j_gene: TRBJ2-1; v_gene: TRBV21-1; len: 16; CDR3aa: CASSKAHKIHYNEQFF
j_gene: TRBJ1-1; v_gene: TRBV2; len: 14; CDR3aa: CATSSQGISTEAFF
j_gene: TRBJ1-5; v_gene: TRBV5-5; len: 15; CDR3aa: CASSLIGLINQPQHF
j_gene: TRBJ2-1; v_gene: TRBV2; len: 14; CDR3aa: CASSGAGLNNEQFF
j_gene: TRBJ2-6; v_gene: TRBV19; len: 15; CDR3aa: CASRGSRSGANVLTF
j_gene: TRBJ1-6; v_gene: TRBV19; len: 22; CDR3aa: CASSYFPGQGTDLSSYNSPLHF
j_gene: TRBJ2-2; v_gene: TRBV9; len: 18; CDR3aa: CASSVAGQPPLRTGELFF
j_gene: TRBJ2-3; v_gene: TRBV19; len: 16; CDR3aa: CASSMLGTDGTDTQYF
j_gene: TRBJ1-5; v_gene: TRBV28; len: 12; CDR3aa: CASSLPSQPQHF
j_gene: TRBJ1-1; v_gene: TRBV19; len: 16; CDR3aa: CASSMGWGRRGTEAFF
j_gene: TRBJ1-1; v_gene: TRBV5-1; len: 18; CDR3aa: CASSSEGTGQGMNTEAFF
j_gene: TRBJ1-1; v_gene: TRBV5-1; len: 13; CDR3aa: CASSLGGDARAFF
j_gene: TRBJ2-6; v_gene: TRBV18; len: 15; CDR3aa: CASSLAGTGANVLTF
j_gene: TRBJ2-3; v_gene: TRBV4-3; len: 15; CDR3aa: CASSQDRGPSDTQYF
j_gene: TRBJ2-7; v_gene: TRBV6-5; len: 14; CDR3aa: CASSYGGSAYEQYF
j_gene: TRBJ2-3; v_gene: TRBV11-2; len: 17; CDR3aa: CASSSRGGSGSTDTQYF